This T cell receptor beta chain was retrieved from a study of T-cell memory formation after mild COVID-19. For this clonotype: Its antigen is still unknown.

With 6 bases removed from V and 6 bases from J, the gap between germline ends came to 20 bases. This CDR3 contains 15 residues. The germline CDR1 and CDR2 sequences are MGHRA and YSYEKL. Constant-segment primers served in 5'RACE that generated TCR alpha and TCR beta cDNA libraries bearing sample barcodes and UMIs. TCRdb passed the 5' RACE reads through MiXCR, listing each CDR3 protein once. The repertoire includes a few hundred thousand distinct CDR3 sequences, about 16% of them detected once, and roughly 21% sits in the top ten. Whole-study results and caveats: The study found balanced CD4/CD8 in clones contracting day 15 to 85 and a CD4+ lean in later expanders.

The chain uses TRBV4-1 and TRBJ2-5, with a possible D match to TRBD2 (6 bases). The sample comprised PBMCs or a T cell subset sorted from them (not recorded which). The source is a man younger than 30 who had mild COVID-19 (a few samples of this study predate the infection). Cell type and time point are not known. This CDR3 reads CASRNRLQGGKTQYF. CDR3 nucleotide sequence: TGCGCCAGCAGAAACAGACTTCAGGGAGGAAAGACCCAGTACTTC.